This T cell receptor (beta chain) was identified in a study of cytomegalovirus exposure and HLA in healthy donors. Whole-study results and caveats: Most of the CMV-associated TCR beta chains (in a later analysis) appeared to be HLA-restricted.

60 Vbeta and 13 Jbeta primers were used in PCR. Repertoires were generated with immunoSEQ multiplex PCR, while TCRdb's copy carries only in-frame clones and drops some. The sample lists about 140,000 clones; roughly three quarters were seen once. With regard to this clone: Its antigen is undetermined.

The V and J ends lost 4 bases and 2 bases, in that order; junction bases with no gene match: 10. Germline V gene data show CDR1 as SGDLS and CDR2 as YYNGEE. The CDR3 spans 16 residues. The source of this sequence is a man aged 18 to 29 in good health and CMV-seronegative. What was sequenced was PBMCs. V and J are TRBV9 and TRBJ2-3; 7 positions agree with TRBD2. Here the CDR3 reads CASSPSGLLYTDTQYF. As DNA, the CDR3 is TGTGCCAGCAGCCCTAGCGGACTACTTTACACAGATACGCAGTATTTT.